The source of this TCR beta chain is a study of blood T cell repertoires in COVID-19 (dated by TCRdb to 2018 to 2020). Context from the whole study: Collaborator samples came from the United States, Italy and Spain and covered acute and convalescent phases of COVID-19. The samples were drawn from the first 160 participants of the ongoing ImmuneRACE study and from 950 to 1,500 subjects provided by 6 global collaborators. Sample metadata almost always included a de-identified subject ID, COVID-19 status, age in years and sex. Subjects who had been exposed to COVID-19, were actively infected with it, or had recovered from it provided the deeply sampled blood TCRbeta repertoires that made up the dataset. The repertoires were released in a freely available public database intended as a resource for research on the immune response to SARS-CoV-2. The material from the prospective study consisted of cDNA or gDNA derived from T cells, B-cell-depleted T cells, or PBMCs. Where HLA class I and class II types were available, the types were taken from metadata supplied by the sample provider, not from assay-based typing.

Collaborating institutions collected whole blood in K2EDTA tubes following their own protocols. For TCRbeta analysis, collaborators shipped samples as frozen whole blood, isolated PBMCs, or DNA extracted from either of those sample types. A remark on this clone: Its antigen remains undetermined. No clone much larger than this one lies a single base away; base qualities are absent.

Study-wide conclusions, independent of this receptor: The quantity of clinical and demographic metadata differed by source and by participant and was supplied without curation.

According to the germline V gene, CDR1 reads SGHTA and CDR2 reads FQGTGA. Compared with germline, V lacks 5 bases and J lacks 4 bases; bases without a gene match: 9. There are 15 amino acids in the CDR3, from cysteine to phenylalanine inclusive. Of all the DNA, just the CDR3 is kept, 45 bases in frame from base 1. TCRbeta CDR3 regions were amplified from genomic DNA by means of the immunoSEQ Assay, a bias-controlled multiplex PCR. The original methods were these. The number of nucleated cells in each sample was estimated by amplification of reference gene primers within the assay. To quantify the absolute abundance of each unique TCRbeta CDR3 rearrangement, sequence reads were collapsed and filtered. For each sample, productive Simpson clonality was calculated as the square root of Simpson's diversity index over productive rearrangements. Entries here come from immuneACCESS through TCRdb and include only in-frame sequences with V and J called. Some clones fail to appear in such tables; in the studies checked, an unresolved V gene covers under half of the shortfall, and the cause of the remainder is unknown. V and J calls and clone size are copied from that table; D and trimming were computed from the DNA. This sample gives 90,000 to 120,000 clones in total; roughly four fifths of them show up just once. The ten most abundant clones make up 4% to 6% of the sample.

The sequenced sample consisted of peripheral blood. This receptor was obtained from a man aged 55 to 70 with acute or convalescent COVID-19. Here the chain combines TRBV7-3 and TRBJ1-1, and 8 bases in between align with TRBD1. The CDR3 corresponds to CASSLSSGTGTEAFF. In nucleotides, the sequence is TGTGCCAGCAGCCTTTCCTCTGGGACAGGCACTGAAGCTTTCTTT.